Sequencing of this T cell receptor beta chain was carried out in a study of cytomegalovirus exposure and HLA in healthy donors. Across the whole study: An early release of data contained roughly 90 million unique TCRs, which came from HLA-typed donors.

Concerning this clone: The antigen remains undetermined.

Germline-derived CDR1 and CDR2 are SGHRS and YFSETQ. Trimming removed 2 bases at V and 4 bases at J, with 16 bases between. The CDR3 totals 16 residues. Study conclusions and caveats: The study labeled about 160 TCR beta chains cytomegalovirus-associated. Available immune exposure information covered CMV serostatus only.

Vbeta (60) and Jbeta (13) primers were used in the PCR. TCRdb's copy holds only in-frame clones and misses some; the assay was immunoSEQ multiplex PCR. The top ten clones hold roughly 9.1% of a sample with roughly 100,000 clones, 60% to 80% of them seen once. The sequence derives from a male donor in good health and CMV-seropositive. The chain is built from TRBV5-1 and TRBJ2-1; tentative D call: TRBD2 (6 bases). Sequencing was done on a sample of PBMCs. The CDR3 DNA sequence: TGCGCCAGCAGCTTTTCCCCGCGGGGCCGTTACAATGAGCAGTTCTTC. It is translated as CASSFSPRGRYNEQFF.